These 14 T cell receptor beta chains share one sample of origin, sequenced in a study of blood T cell repertoires in COVID-19. Some clones are missing from TCRdb's copy, which holds only in-frame ones; the method was immunoSEQ multiplex PCR. Of fewer than 400,000 clones in the sample, roughly 91% are singletons; the top ten hold around 1.7%. What was sequenced was PBMCs or T cells enriched from blood (not recorded which). Receptors originate from a young woman who had recovered from COVID-19.

This clone appeared a single time. The gene calls are TRBV24-1 and TRBJ1-4, with 7 positions matching TRBD1. The CDR3 extends over 17 amino acids. The germline V gene encodes CDR1 KGHDR and CDR2 SFDVKD. V lost 2 bases and J lost 8; bases outside the gene matches: 13. CDR3 residues: CATSDSPGTEGHEKLFF. In nucleotides, the CDR3 is TGTGCCACCAGTGATTCCCCCGGGACAGAGGGGCACGAAAAACTGTTTTTT.

This clone was counted at least ten times. This rearrangement joins TRBV6-5 to TRBJ1-1, with D tentatively TRBD1 (6 bases). CDR1 is MNHEY and CDR2 is SVGAGI in the germline V gene. V lost 5 bases to trimming and J lost 10 bases, with 17 bases between them. The CDR3 is 13 amino acids. The CDR3 DNA reads as TGTGCCAGCAGTAACCACAGGGCGGGGGGAGCTTTCTTT. This gives the protein CASSNHRAGGAFF.

Only one count was recorded for this clone. The chain couples TRBV7-8 to TRBJ2-4, with TRBD2 matching 7 bases. CDR3 length equals 17 residues. With 2 bases clipped from V and 7 bases from J, the junction kept 14 bases outside the gene matches. Germline V gene sequence: CDR1 SGHVS, CDR2 FQNEAQ. CDR3 sequence reads: CASSLSRWGGLVNIQYF. For the CDR3, the DNA is TGTGCCAGCAGCTTAAGTCGGTGGGGGGGGTTGGTTAACATTCAGTACTTC.

The CDR3: CASSLAPSGRDEQFF. The CDR3 coding sequence is TGTGCCAGCAGCTTGGCCCCTAGCGGGAGGGATGAGCAGTTCTTC. This rearrangement joins TRBV5-6 to TRBJ2-1; 12 bases line up with TRBD2. The V gene end was trimmed by 0 bases and the J gene end by 8 bases; junction bases not matched to a gene: 3. CDR1 and CDR2 (germline): SGHDT, YYEEEE. The CDR3 consists of 15 residues.

V usage is TRBV27 and J usage is TRBJ2-7, with a possible D match to TRBD1 (5 bases). Per the germline V gene, CDR1 is MNHEY and CDR2 is SMNVEV (reference sequence). The CDR3 sequence is 13 residues long. V gave up 2 bases and J gave up 5 bases, with 10 bases separating them. The CDR3 reads CASSLQGWNEQYF. CDR3 DNA sequence: TGTGCCAGCAGTTTACAGGGCTGGAACGAGCAGTACTTC.

The chain joins TRBV6-5 to TRBJ2-5; TRBD2 might be the D (6 bases). The V gene lost 6 bases and the J gene lost 2 bases, with 16 bases spanning the gap. Looked up from germline, CDR1 is MNHEY and CDR2 is SVGAGI. The CDR3 runs 15 residues. The CDR3 coding sequence is TGTGCCAGCAGCCAACCCGGACTAAGACAAGAGACCCAGTACTTC. Translation: CASSQPGLRQETQYF.

The chain recombines TRBV4-2 with TRBJ1-2; D is possibly TRBD1 (5 bases). This CDR3 comprises 19 residues. Germline V CDR1 and CDR2: LGHNA, YNFKEQ. V was pared by 0 bases and J by 1 base, with 21 bases between. CDR3 amino acids: CASSQEGSLWGPSNYGYTF. CDR3 bases: TGTGCCAGCAGCCAAGAAGGTAGTCTTTGGGGCCCGAGTAACTATGGCTACACCTTC.

The chain recombines TRBV5-1 with TRBJ2-6; perhaps TRBD2 as D (5 bases). With 4 bases removed from V and 3 bases from J, the gap between germline ends came to 17 bases. Per germline, CDR1 SGHRS and CDR2 YFSETQ. The CDR3 runs 17 residues. CDR3 protein: CASSPLSGSLGANVLTF. CDR3 bases: TGCGCCAGCAGCCCTCTATCGGGATCCCTTGGGGCCAACGTCCTGACTTTC.

This chain links TRBV7-9 with TRBJ1-4; D might be TRBD1 (5 bases). CDR3 length equals 15 residues. V was trimmed by 1 base and J by 3 bases, leaving 9 bases between them. Germline-derived CDR1 and CDR2 are SEHNR and FQNEAQ (reference sequence). The CDR3 DNA reads as TGTGCCAGCAGCTTAGAAGGGGTAGCTAATGAAAAACTGTTTTTT. Its translation is CASSLEGVANEKLFF.

The genes are TRBV24-1 and TRBJ2-1; TRBD1 matches at 8 bases. J was trimmed by 0 bases and V by 1 base; bases with no gene match: 4. Germline-derived CDR1 and CDR2 are KGHDR and SFDVKD. The CDR3 contains 17 residues. The CDR3 bases are TGTGCCACCAGTGATTTCGGGACAGGTCGCTCCTACAATGAGCAGTTCTTC. Its translation: CATSDFGTGRSYNEQFF.

The V and J genes are TRBV4-3 and TRBJ2-2, with no clear D. Trimming took off 1 base at V and 0 bases at J, with 6 bases between the two ends. CDR1 is LGHNA and CDR2 is YSLEER in the germline V gene. This CDR3 spans 15 amino acids. The CDR3 spells CASSQVAANTGELFF. The CDR3 nucleotides are TGCGCCAGCAGCCAAGTGGCCGCGAACACCGGGGAGCTGTTTTTT.

The chain links TRBV27 to TRBJ1-5; 8 bases are a match to TRBD1. Germline V lookup: CDR1 MNHEY, CDR2 SMNVEV (reference sequence). The CDR3 length is 15 residues. With 6 bases clipped from V and 2 bases from J, the junction kept 6 bases outside the gene matches. CDR3 region: CASSLTGVGNQPQHF. In DNA, the CDR3 is TGTGCCAGCAGCTTGACAGGGGTGGGCAATCAGCCCCAGCATTTT.

V is TRBV12-3 or TRBV12-4 and J is TRBJ2-1; unclear D gene. The CDR3 runs to 13 residues. Deletions cut 3 bases from V and 3 bases from J, with 6 bases between. The DNA of the CDR3 is TGTGCCAGCAGTTTTGTCAACTACAATGAGCAGTTCTTC. It codes for CASSFVNYNEQFF.

The V gene is TRBV15, the J gene TRBJ1-5; 7 bases map to TRBD1. Germline-derived CDR1 and CDR2 are LNHNV and YYDKDF (reference sequence). The CDR3 consists of 17 residues. Germline trimming cut 2 bases from V and 5 bases from J; bases unmatched to any gene: 12. CDR3 sequence reads: CATSRKRPDRVHQPQHF. The CDR3 DNA sequence: TGTGCCACCAGCAGAAAACGCCCCGACAGGGTCCATCAGCCCCAGCATTTT.